The clone carrying this T cell receptor beta chain appeared many times. Its antigen is still unknown. TCRdb used MiXCR to reprocess the 5' RACE reads, holding one entry per CDR3 protein. The profile shows approximately 250,000 distinct CDR3 sequences, more than 3.5% of them singletons. The data were obtained in a study of T cells after yellow fever vaccination. Findings of the study overall: Booster sampling recovered most clones from primary vaccination (96% CD4, roughly 88% CD8).

V was pared by 5 bases and J by 3 bases, with 5 bases of the junction left unmatched. The CDR3 has 14 amino acids. CDR1 is MNHEY, CDR2 SVGAGI, per germline. This rearrangement joins TRBV6-5 to TRBJ1-2; TRBD1 agrees at 8 bases. The sample here was PBMCs, taken 15 days after the yellow fever booster vaccination. The source is a young man who received the YFV17D yellow fever vaccine. The CDR3 spells CASSEQGADYGYTF. As DNA, the CDR3 is TGTGCCAGCAGTGAGCAGGGGGCCGACTATGGCTACACCTTC.